This TCR beta chain was sequenced in a study of CD8+ T cells in alopecia areata (dated by TCRdb to the late 2010s). Some background on the complete study: The treated patients, all with moderate-to-severe alopecia areata, were enrolled in an open-label pilot trial of oral tofacitinib given at 5 to 10 mg twice daily. Patients stayed on tofacitinib for 6 to 18 months and then had 6 months of follow-up off drug so that delayed response and recurrence could be assessed. The study used high-throughput TCRbeta sequencing to examine T cell clonal expansion in alopecia areata, in both the C3H/HeJ mouse model and human patients. Human TCRbeta sequencing covered scalp tissue and sorted CD4+ and CD8+ peripheral blood T cells from patchy and totalis/universalis alopecia areata patients and healthy controls. Patients on tofacitinib were biopsied at baseline and after 4 and 24 weeks of treatment, and several of the patients also had a later scalp biopsy. Scalp clonality was compared among normal scalp (n=4), patchy alopecia areata scalp (n=8), and alopecia totalis/universalis scalp (n=8). RNA was obtained with the PAXgene miRNA kit for fixed scalp, the miRNeasy kit for PBMCs, and the RNeasy kit for mouse skin. immunoSEQ multiplex PCR using 35 Vbeta forward primers and 13 Jbeta reverse primers was used to amplify TCRbeta CDR3 regions. The paper as a whole reports these results and caveats: Scalp TCR repertoire analysis is complicated because resident alphabeta T cells in normal human skin are also sequenced, whereas mouse skin is dominated by gammadelta T cells. Lesional scalp, especially in alopecia totalis/universalis, showed higher clonality and more expanded CD8+ clones than normal scalp, suggesting antigenic drive. Shared TCR sequences between patients were less evident than in mice, which may be partly attributable to HLA diversity in the patient population.

The germline V gene sets CDR1 to SQVTM and CDR2 to ANQGSEA. Its CDR3 holds 14 amino acids, cysteine through phenylalanine. Of the read, only the CDR3 DNA is kept; its 42 bases are in frame from base 1. Compared with germline, V lacks 2 bases and J lacks 8 bases; bases without a gene match: 8. Lesional scalp punch biopsies and peripheral blood were obtained from alopecia areata patients. Human scalp biopsies were fixed immediately in PAXgene tissue containers. The library was generated by the immunoSEQ multiplex PCR assay. RNA was extracted from all samples and reverse transcribed into cDNA, which served as template for TCR sequencing. SuperScript III was used for first-strand cDNA synthesis, primed with a 2:1 mix of oligo-dT and random hexamers. A synthetic immune receptor repertoire was used to measure amplification bias, and any remaining bias was corrected computationally. The study's processing was this. Raw reads were preprocessed to remove errors, and CDR3 was defined according to IMGT conventions as the region from the conserved cysteine to phenylalanine. Clonality was computed as 1 minus the Shannon entropy, with the entropy normalized by log2 of the number of productive unique TCRs. Whether scalp clones were CD4 or CD8 was inferred by matching scalp TCRbeta sequences against CD4 and CD8 repertoires sorted from blood. The immuneACCESS repertoire file appears here via TCRdb, limited to in-frame rearrangements. These files lack a portion of the clones; in checked studies, under half of the deficit traces to unresolved V genes, and the cause of the others is not known. The DNA gave D and trimming, while V, J and clone size come from that table. The sample includes 9,500 to 15,000 clones, with about 56% observed a single time. Under 15% of the sample is taken by the ten largest.

In the case of this clone: It has no known antigen specificity. No clone much larger than this one lies a single base away; base qualities are absent.

This clonotype was sampled from a human donor with alopecia areata. The rearranged segments are TRBV29-1 and TRBJ2-3; TRBD1 agrees with 9 junctional bases. What was sequenced was skin. The CDR3 region reads CSVEFGTGLITQYF. DNA sequence: TGCAGCGTTGAATTCGGGACAGGGCTGATTACGCAGTATTTT.